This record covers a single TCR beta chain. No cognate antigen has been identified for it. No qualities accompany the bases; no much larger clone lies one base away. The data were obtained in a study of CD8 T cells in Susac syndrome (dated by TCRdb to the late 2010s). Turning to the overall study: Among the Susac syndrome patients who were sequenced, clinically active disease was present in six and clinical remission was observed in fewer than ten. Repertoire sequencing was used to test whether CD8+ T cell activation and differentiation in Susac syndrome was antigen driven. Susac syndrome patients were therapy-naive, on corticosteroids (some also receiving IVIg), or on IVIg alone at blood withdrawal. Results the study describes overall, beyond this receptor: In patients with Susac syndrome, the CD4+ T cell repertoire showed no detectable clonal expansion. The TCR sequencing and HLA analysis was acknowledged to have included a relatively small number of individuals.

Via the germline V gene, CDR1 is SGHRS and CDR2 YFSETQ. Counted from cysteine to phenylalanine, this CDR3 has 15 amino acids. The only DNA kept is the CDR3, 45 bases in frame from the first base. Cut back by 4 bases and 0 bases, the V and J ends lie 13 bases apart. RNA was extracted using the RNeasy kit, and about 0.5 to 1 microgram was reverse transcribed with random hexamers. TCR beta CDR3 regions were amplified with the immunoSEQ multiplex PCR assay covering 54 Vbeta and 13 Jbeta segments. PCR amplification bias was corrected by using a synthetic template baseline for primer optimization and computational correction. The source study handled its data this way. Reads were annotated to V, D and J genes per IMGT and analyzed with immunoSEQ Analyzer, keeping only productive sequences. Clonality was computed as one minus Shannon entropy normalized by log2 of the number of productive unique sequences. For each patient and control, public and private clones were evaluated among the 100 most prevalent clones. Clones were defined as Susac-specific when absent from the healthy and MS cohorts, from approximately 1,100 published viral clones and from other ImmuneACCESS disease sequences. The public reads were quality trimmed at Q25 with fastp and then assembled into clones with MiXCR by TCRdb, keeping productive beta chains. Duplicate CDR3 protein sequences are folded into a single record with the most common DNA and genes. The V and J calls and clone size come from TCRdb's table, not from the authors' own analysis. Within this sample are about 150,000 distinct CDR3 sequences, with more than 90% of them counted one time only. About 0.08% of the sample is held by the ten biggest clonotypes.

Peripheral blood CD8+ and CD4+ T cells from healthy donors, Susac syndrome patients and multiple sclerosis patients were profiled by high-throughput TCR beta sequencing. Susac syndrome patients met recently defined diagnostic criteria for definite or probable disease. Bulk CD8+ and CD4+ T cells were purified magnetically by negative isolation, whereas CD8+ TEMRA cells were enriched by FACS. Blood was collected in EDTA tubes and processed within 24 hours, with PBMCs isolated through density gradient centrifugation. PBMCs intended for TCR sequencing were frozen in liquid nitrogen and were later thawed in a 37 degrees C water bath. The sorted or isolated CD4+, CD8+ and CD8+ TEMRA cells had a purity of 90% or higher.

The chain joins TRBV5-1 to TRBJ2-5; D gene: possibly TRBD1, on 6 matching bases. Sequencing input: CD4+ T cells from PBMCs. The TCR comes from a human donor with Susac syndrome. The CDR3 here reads CASSTLGQYQETQYF. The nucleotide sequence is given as TGCGCCAGCAGCACCCTCGGACAGTACCAAGAGACCCAGTACTTC.